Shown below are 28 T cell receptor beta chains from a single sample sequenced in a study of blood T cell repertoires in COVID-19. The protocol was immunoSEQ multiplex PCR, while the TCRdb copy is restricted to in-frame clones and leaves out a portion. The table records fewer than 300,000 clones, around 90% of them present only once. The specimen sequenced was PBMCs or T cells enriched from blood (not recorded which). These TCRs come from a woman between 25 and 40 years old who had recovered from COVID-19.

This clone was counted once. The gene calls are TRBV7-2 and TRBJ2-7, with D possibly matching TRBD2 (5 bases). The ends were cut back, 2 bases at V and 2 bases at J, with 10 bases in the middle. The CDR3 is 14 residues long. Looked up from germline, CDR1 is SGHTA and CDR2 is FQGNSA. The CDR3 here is CASSLQEGTYEQYF. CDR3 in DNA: TGTGCCAGCAGCTTACAAGAGGGAACCTACGAGCAGTACTTC. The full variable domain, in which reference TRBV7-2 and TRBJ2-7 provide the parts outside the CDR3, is GAGVSQSPSNKVTEKGKDVELRCDPISGHTALYWYRQSLGQGLEFLIYFQGNSAPDKSGLPSDRFSAERTGGSVSTLTIQRTQQEDSAVYLCASSLQEGTYEQYFGPGTRLTVT.

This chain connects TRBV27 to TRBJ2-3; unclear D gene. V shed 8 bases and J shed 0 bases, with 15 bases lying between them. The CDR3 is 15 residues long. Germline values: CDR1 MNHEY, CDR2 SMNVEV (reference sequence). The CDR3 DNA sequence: TGTGCCAGCGCTACTATGTCCCCTAGCACAGATACGCAGTATTTT. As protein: CASATMSPSTDTQYF.

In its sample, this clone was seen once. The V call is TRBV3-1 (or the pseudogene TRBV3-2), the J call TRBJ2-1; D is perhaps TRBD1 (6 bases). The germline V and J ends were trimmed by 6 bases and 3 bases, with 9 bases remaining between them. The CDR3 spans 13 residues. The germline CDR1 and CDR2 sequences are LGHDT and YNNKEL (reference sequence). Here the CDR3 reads CASRGALYNEQFF. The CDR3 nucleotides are TGTGCCAGCAGGGGGGCCCTCTACAATGAGCAGTTCTTC.

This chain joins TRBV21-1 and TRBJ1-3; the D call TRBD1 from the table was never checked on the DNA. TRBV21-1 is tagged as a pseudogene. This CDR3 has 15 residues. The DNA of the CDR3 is TGTGCCAGCAGAGAGCAGGGGATTGCTGGAAACACCATATATTTT. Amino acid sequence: CASREQGIAGNTIYF.

The CDR3 region has the DNA TGTGCCAGTAGCCCACAGGGCGGGGGCAGTCAGCCCCAGCATTTT. Its protein is CASSPQGGGSQPQHF. V gene TRBV19 combines with J gene TRBJ1-5, with D perhaps TRBD1 (6 bases). Germline lookup yields CDR1 LNHDA and CDR2 SQIVND (reference sequence). Trimming left V 6 bases short and J 6 bases short, with 18 bases between. The CDR3 loop spans 15 amino acids.

In DNA, the CDR3 is TGTGCCAGCAGCCCCTTAGGGGGACAGTACACCGGGGAGCTGTTTTTT. Translating gives CASSPLGGQYTGELFF. J is TRBJ2-2 and V is TRBV7-9, with 7 positions matching TRBD1. The CDR3 is 16 residues long. Germline CDR1 and CDR2: SEHNR and FQNEAQ (reference sequence). Trimming at V came to 5 bases and at J to 3 bases, leaving 9 bases not matched to a gene.

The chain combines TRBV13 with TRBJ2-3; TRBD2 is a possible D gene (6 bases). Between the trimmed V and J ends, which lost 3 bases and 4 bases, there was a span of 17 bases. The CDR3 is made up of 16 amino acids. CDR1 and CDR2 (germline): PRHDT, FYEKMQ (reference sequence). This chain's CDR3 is CASSFLGTVSPDTQYF. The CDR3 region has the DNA TGTGCCAGCAGCTTTTTAGGGACTGTCTCGCCAGATACGCAGTATTTT.

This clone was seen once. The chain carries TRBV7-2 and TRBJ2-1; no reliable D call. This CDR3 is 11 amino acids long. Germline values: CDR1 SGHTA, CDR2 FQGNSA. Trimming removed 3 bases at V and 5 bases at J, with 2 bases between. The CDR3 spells CASSFDNEQFF. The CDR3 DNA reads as TGTGCCAGCAGCTTCGACAATGAGCAGTTCTTC.

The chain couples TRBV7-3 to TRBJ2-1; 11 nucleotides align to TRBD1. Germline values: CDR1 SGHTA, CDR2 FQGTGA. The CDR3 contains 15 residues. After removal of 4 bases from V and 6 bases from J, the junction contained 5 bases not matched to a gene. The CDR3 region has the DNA TGTGCCAGCAGCTCGGGACAGGGGGTACTCAATGAGCAGTTCTTC. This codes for CASSSGQGVLNEQFF.

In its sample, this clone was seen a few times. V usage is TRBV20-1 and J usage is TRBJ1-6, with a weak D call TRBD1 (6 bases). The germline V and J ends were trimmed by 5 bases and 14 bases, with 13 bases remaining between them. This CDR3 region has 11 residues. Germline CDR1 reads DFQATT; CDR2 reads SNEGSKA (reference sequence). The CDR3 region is CSAYPQGTLHF. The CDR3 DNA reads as TGCAGTGCTTATCCACAGGGCACCCTCCACTTT.

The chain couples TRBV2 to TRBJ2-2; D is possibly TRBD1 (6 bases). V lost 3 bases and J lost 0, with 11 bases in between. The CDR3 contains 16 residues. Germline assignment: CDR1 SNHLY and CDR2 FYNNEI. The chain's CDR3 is CASSEGTSPNTGELFF. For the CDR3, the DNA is TGTGCCAGCAGTGAGGGGACAAGTCCGAACACCGGGGAGCTGTTTTTT.

CDR3 nucleotides: TGTGCCAGCGCACCGGGACAGGGAGTTGGTTATGGCTACACCTTC. It codes for CASAPGQGVGYGYTF. V gene TRBV6-5 combines with J gene TRBJ1-2, with 9 positions matching TRBD1. CDR3 length: 15 amino acids. Germline assignment: CDR1 MNHEY and CDR2 SVGAGI. Trimming took 8 bases from V and 5 from J; bases not matched to a gene: 12.

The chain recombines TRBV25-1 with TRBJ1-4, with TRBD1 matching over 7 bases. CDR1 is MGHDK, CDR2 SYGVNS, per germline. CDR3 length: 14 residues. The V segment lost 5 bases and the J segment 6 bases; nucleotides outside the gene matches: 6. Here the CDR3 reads CASSTRTGHEKLFF. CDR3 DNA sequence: TGTGCCAGCAGTACCCGGACAGGACATGAAAAACTGTTTTTT.

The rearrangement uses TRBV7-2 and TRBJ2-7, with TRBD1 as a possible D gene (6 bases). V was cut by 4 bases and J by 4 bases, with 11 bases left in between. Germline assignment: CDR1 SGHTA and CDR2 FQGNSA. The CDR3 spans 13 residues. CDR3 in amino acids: CASSSLQGYEQYF. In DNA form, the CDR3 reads TGTGCCAGCAGCTCCCTACAGGGATACGAGCAGTACTTC.

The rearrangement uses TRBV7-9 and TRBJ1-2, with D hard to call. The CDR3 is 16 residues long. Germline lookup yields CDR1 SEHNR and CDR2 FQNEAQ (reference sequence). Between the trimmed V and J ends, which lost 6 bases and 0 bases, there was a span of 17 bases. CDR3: CASSRILAGSNYGYTF. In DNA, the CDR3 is TGTGCCAGCAGTCGAATTTTGGCGGGGTCTAACTATGGCTACACCTTC.

DNA for the CDR3: TGTGCCAGCAGTGAAGGCGACACTGAAGCTTTCTTT. Amino acids: CASSEGDTEAFF. The V and J genes are TRBV2 and TRBJ1-1; D not certain. This CDR3 spans 12 amino acids. V gave up 1 base and J gave up 3 bases, with 3 bases separating them. The germline CDR1 and CDR2 sequences are SNHLY and FYNNEI.

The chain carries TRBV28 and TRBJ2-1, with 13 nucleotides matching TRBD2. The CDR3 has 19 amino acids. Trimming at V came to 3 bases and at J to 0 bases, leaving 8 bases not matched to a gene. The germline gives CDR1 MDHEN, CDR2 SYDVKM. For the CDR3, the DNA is TGTGCCAGCAGTTTCTTTGGGACTAGCGGGATTAGCTCCTACAATGAGCAGTTCTTC. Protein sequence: CASSFFGTSGISSYNEQFF.

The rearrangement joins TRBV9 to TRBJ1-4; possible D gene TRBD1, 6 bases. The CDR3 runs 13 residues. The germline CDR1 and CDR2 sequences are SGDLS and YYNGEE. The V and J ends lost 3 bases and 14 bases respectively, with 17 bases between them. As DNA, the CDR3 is TGTGCCAGCAGCGCTGGGCGGGGGGGCCCTCTGTTTTTT. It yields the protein CASSAGRGGPLFF.

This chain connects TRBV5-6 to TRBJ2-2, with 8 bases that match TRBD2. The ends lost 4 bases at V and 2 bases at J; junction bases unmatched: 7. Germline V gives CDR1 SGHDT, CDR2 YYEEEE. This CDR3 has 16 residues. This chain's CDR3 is CASSVSLAGNTGELFF. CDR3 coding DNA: TGTGCCAGCAGCGTTTCCCTAGCGGGCAACACCGGGGAGCTGTTTTTT. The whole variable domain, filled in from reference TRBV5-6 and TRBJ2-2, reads DAGVTQSPTHLIKTRGQQVTLRCSPKSGHDTVSWYQQALGQGPQFIFQYYEEEERQRGNFPDRFSGHQFPNYSSELNVNALLLGDSALYLCASSVSLAGNTGELFFGEGSRLTVL.

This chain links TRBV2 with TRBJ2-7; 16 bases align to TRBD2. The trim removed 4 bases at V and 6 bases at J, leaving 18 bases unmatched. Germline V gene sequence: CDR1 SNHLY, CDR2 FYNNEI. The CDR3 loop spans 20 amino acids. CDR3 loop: CASSGTTPGLAGGPEAEQYF. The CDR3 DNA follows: TGTGCCAGCAGTGGGACTACACCGGGACTAGCGGGAGGGCCTGAGGCCGAGCAGTACTTC.

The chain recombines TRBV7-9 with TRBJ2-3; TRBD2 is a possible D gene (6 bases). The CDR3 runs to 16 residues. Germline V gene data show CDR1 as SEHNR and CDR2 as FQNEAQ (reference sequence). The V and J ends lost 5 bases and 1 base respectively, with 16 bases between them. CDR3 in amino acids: CASSRALPSGTDTQYF. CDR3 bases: TGTGCCAGCAGCCGGGCGCTTCCTAGCGGCACAGATACGCAGTATTTT.

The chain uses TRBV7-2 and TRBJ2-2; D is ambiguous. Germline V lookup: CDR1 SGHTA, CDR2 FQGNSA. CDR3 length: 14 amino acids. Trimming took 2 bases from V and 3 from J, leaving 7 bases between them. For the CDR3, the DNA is TGTGCCAGCAGCTTAACGCAGGACACCGGGGAGCTGTTTTTT. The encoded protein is CASSLTQDTGELFF. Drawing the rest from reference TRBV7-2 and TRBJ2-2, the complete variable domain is GAGVSQSPSNKVTEKGKDVELRCDPISGHTALYWYRQSLGQGLEFLIYFQGNSAPDKSGLPSDRFSAERTGGSVSTLTIQRTQQEDSAVYLCASSLTQDTGELFFGEGSRLTVL.

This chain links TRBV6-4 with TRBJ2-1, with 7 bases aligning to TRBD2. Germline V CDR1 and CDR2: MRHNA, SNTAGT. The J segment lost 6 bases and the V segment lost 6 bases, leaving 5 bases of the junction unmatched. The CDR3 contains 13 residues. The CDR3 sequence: CASSSGTTNEQFF. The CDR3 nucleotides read TGTGCCAGCAGCTCCGGGACTACCAATGAGCAGTTCTTC.

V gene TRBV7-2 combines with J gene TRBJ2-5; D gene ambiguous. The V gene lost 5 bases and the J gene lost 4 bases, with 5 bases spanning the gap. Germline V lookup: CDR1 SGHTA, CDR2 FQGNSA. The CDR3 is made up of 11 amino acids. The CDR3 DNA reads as TGTGCCAGCAGCCAAATAGAGACCCAGTACTTC. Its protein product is CASSQIETQYF.

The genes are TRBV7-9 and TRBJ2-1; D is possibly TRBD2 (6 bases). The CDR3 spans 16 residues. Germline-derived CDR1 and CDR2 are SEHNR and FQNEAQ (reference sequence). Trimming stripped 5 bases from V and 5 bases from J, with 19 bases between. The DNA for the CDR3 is TGTGCCAGCAGCCGGAACCAAGCGGGTGGGGACAATGAGCAGTTCTTC. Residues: CASSRNQAGGDNEQFF.

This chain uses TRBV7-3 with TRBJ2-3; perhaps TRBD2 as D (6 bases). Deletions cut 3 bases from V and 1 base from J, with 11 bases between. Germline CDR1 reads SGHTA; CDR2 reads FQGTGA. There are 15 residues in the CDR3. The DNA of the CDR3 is TGTGCCAGCAGCTTTGGCGGGGCCCGCACAGATACGCAGTATTTT. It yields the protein CASSFGGARTDTQYF.

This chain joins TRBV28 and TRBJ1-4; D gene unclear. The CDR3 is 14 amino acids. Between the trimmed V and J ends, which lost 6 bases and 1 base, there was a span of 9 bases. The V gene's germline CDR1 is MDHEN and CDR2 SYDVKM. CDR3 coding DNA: TGTGCCAGCAGCGTTCGGGAAACTAATGAAAAACTGTTTTTT. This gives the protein CASSVRETNEKLFF.

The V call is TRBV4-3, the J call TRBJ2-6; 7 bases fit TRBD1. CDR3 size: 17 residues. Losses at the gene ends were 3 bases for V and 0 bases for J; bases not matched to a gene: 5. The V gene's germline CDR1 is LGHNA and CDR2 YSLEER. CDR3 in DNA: TGCGCCAGCAGCCAGGACAGGACCTACTCTGGGGCCAACGTCCTGACTTTC. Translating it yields CASSQDRTYSGANVLTF.